This is a list of T cell receptor beta chains from one sample in a study of control samples from healthy donors and cancer patients. The method was immunoSEQ multiplex PCR; TCRdb's version includes in-frame clones alone and lacks a portion of them. The repertoire holds hundreds of thousands of clones, with 80% to 95% as singletons. Sequences were obtained from PBMCs. These TCRs come from a middle-aged man with head and neck cancer. CDR3s include the opening cysteine and the closing phenylalanine or tryptophan. The order of the fields is D gene, V gene, clone size, J gene, CDR3 length, CDR3 DNA, CDR3 protein. D genes are given only for firm matches. Not all rows give a size; the values are once, few, many and, for expanded clones, a class.

NA,TRBV4-2,NA,TRBJ2-3,15,TGTGCCACTACCCCCTGGGCAGGGGGCACAGATACGCAGTATTTT,CATTPWAGGTDTQYF
NA,TRBV28,NA,TRBJ2-5,13,TGTGCCACCTCAAACGAATCGACAGAGACCCAGTACTTC,CATSNESTETQYF
TRBD2,TRBV30,NA,TRBJ2-3,14,TGTGCCTGGAAGCATGAGAGCGGGGCAGATACGCAGTATTTT,CAWKHESGADTQYF
TRBD2,TRBV4-3,once,TRBJ2-3,16,TGCGCCAGCAGCCAAGTGTACGGGGGGAGCACAGATACGCAGTATTTT,CASSQVYGGSTDTQYF
NA,TRBV2,NA,TRBJ2-5,14,TGTGCCAGCAGTGTGTGGCTAGAAAGGGCGACCCAGTACTTC,CASSVWLERATQYF
NA,TRBV20-1,NA,TRBJ2-7,12,TGCAGTGCTAGTCCCTTTAGCTACGAGCAGTACTTC,CSASPFSYEQYF
NA,TRBV5-4,NA,TRBJ1-4,15,TGTGCCAGCAGCAGCGGTGAATGGGCTAATGAAAAACTGTTTTTT,CASSSGEWANEKLFF
NA,TRBV28,NA,TRBJ1-1,14,TGTGCCAGCAGCTCAACGGTTGTCAACACTGAAGCTTTCTTT,CASSSTVVNTEAFF
NA,TRBV10-2,NA,TRBJ1-5,14,TGCGCCAGCAGTGATTCTAGCGGTAATCAGCCCCAGCATTTT,CASSDSSGNQPQHF
NA,TRBV19,NA,TRBJ2-1,15,TGTGCCAGTAAGGGACAAAATTTCTCCTACAATGAGCAGTTCTTC,CASKGQNFSYNEQFF
TRBD2,TRBV7-3,NA,TRBJ2-1,15,TGTGCCAGCAGCCCAGGACTAGCGGGGGTAAATGAGCAGTTCTTC,CASSPGLAGVNEQFF
NA,TRBV9,once,TRBJ2-1,14,TGTGCCAGCAGCGTATTCGGGGCTGACAATGAGCAGTTCTTC,CASSVFGADNEQFF
NA,TRBV19,NA,TRBJ1-2,15,TGTGCCAGTAGTATAGGAGACAGAGGCGTGTATGGCTACACCTTC,CASSIGDRGVYGYTF
TRBD1,TRBV18,NA,TRBJ1-5,15,TGTGCCAGCTCACTAGCCGGGACAGGGGATCAGCCCCAGCATTTT,CASSLAGTGDQPQHF